This paragraph covers one T cell receptor beta chain sequence. The CDR3 runs 15 residues. Germline trimming cut 5 bases from V and 12 bases from J; bases unmatched to any gene: 15. Germline CDR1 and CDR2: SGHTA and FQGTGA. The entry originates in a study of blood T cell repertoires in COVID-19. Repertoires were generated with immunoSEQ multiplex PCR, while TCRdb's copy carries only in-frame clones and drops some. This sample carries under 200,000 clones, 86% of them seen once, and the ten largest clones take about 5.6%. This chain joins TRBV7-3 and TRBJ2-1; 8 bases match TRBD2. The TCR was taken from a middle-aged man with acute COVID-19. The sample taken for sequencing was PBMCs or T cells enriched from blood (not recorded which). The CDR3 loop is CASSLSGIRSDGQFF. CDR3 nucleotides: TGTGCCAGCAGCCTTAGCGGGATTCGTTCGGATGGGCAGTTCTTC. The variable domain in full, with the rest retrieved from reference TRBV7-3 and TRBJ2-1, is GAGVSQTPSNKVTEKGKYVELRCDPISGHTALYWYRQSLGQGPEFLIYFQGTGAADDSGLPNDRFFAVRPEGSVSTLKIQRTERGDSAVYLCASSLSGIRSDGQFFGPGTRLTVL.